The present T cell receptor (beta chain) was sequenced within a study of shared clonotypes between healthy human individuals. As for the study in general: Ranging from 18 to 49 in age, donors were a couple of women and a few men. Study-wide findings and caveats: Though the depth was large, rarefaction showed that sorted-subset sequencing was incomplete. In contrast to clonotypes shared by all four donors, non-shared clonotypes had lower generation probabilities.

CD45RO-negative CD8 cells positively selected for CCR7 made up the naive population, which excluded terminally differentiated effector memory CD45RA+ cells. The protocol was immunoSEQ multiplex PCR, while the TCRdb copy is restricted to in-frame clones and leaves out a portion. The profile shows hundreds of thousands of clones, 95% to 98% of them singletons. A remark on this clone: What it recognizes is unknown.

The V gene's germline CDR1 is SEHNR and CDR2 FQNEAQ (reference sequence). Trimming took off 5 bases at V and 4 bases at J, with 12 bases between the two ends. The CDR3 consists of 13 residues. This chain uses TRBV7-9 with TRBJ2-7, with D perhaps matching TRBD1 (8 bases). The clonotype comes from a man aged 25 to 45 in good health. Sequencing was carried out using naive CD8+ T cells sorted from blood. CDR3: CASSVQGGYEQYF. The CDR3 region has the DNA TGTGCCAGCAGCGTACAGGGGGGGTACGAGCAGTACTTC.